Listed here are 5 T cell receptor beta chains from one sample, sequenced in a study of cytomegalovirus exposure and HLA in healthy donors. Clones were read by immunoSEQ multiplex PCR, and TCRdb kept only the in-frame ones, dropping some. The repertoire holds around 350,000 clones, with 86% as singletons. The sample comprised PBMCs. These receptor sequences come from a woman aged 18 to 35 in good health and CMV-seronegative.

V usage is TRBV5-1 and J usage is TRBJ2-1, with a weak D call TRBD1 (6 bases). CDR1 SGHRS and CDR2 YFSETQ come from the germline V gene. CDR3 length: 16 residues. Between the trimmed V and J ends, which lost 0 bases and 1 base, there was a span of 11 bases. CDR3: CASSLEGQLSYNEQFF. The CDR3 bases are TGCGCCAGCAGCTTGGAGGGACAACTGTCCTACAATGAGCAGTTCTTC. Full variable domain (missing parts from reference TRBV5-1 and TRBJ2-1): KAGVTQTPRYLIKTRGQQVTLSCSPISGHRSVSWYQQTPGQGLQFLFEYFSETQRNKGNFPGRFSGRQFSNSRSEMNVSTLELGDSALYLCASSLEGQLSYNEQFFGPGTRLTVL.

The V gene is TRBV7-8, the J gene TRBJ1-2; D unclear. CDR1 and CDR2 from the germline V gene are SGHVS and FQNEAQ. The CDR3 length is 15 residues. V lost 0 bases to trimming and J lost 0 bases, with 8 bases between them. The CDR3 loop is CASSLANSPNYGYTF. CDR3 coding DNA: TGTGCCAGCAGCTTAGCCAACAGTCCTAACTATGGCTACACCTTC.

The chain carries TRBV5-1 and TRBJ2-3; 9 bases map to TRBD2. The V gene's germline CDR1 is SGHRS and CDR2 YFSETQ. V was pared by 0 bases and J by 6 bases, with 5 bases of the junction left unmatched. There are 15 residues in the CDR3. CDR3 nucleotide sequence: TGCGCCAGCAGCTTGGTTGTGCGGGAGGGGGATACGCAGTATTTT. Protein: CASSLVVREGDTQYF. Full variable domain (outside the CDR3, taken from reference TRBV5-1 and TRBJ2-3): KAGVTQTPRYLIKTRGQQVTLSCSPISGHRSVSWYQQTPGQGLQFLFEYFSETQRNKGNFPGRFSGRQFSNSRSEMNVSTLELGDSALYLCASSLVVREGDTQYFGPGTRLTVL.

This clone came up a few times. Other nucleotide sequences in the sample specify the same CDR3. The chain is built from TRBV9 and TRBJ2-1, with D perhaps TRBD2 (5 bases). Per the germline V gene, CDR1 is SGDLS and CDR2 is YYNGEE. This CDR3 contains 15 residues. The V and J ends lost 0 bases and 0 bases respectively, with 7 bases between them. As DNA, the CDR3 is TGTGCCAGCAGCGTAGTGGGGAGCTCCTACAATGAGCAGTTCTTC. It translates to CASSVVGSSYNEQFF.

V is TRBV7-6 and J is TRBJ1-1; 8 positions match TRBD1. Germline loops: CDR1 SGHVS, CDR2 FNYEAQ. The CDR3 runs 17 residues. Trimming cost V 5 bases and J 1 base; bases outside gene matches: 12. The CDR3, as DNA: TGTGCCAGCAGCCCACGGACAGGGCCCCCACAGAACACTGAAGCTTTCTTT. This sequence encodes CASSPRTGPPQNTEAFF.